The present T cell receptor (beta chain) was sequenced within a study of Ad26.COV2.S vaccination and SARS-CoV-2 variants. Turning to the study itself: Donor got 5x10^10 or 1x10^11 viral particles of Ad26.COV2.S. General observations from the study: Individuals receiving vaccine had higher spike-specific TCR breadth than placebo recipients did. Possibly, TCR breadth and depth analyses underestimated total T cell responses.

CDR1 is SGDLS and CDR2 is YYNGEE in the germline V gene. The CDR3 sequence is 13 residues long. Trimming stripped 2 bases from V and 5 bases from J, with 7 bases between. This sample's treatment: roughly 19 received Ad26.COV2.S at low or high dose, single or two shots; five or six received placebo; per-sample allocation not given. Vaccine and placebo recipients were sampled on day 63 after the first injection. Cohort 1b enrolled adults aged 18-55 years in Boston. This clone was found once. The antigen remains unidentified. The method was immunoSEQ multiplex PCR; TCRdb's version includes in-frame clones alone and lacks a portion of them. Of approximately 500,000 clones listed, approximately 88% are singletons.

This rearrangement joins TRBV9 to TRBJ2-2; tentatively, D is TRBD2 (5 bases). The sequencing here drew on peripheral blood, taken in a trial of Ad26.COV2.S vaccine versus placebo. The TCR was taken from a person aged 18-60 years who received the Ad26.COV2.S COVID-19 vaccine or a placebo. CDR3 residues: CASSVRGTGELFF. The CDR3 coding sequence is TGTGCCAGCAGCGTTAGAGGGACCGGGGAGCTGTTTTTT.